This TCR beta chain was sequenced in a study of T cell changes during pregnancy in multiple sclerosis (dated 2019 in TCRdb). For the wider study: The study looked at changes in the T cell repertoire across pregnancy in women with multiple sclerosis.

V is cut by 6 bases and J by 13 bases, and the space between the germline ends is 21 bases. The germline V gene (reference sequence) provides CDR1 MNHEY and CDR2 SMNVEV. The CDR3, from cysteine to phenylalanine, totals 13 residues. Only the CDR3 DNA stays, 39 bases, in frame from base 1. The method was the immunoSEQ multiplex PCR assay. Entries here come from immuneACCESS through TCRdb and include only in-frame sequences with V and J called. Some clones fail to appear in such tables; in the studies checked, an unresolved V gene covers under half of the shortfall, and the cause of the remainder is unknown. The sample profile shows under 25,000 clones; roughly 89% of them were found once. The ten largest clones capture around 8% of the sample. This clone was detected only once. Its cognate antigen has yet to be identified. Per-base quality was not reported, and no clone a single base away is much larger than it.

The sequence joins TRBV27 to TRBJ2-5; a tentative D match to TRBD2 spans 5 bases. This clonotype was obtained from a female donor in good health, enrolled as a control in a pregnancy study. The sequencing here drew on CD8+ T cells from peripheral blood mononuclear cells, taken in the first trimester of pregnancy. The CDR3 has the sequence CASRHPRVPGLYF. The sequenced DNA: TGTGCCAGCAGACACCCGAGGGTCCCCGGGCTGTACTTC.